A single sample gave rise to the 15 T cell receptor beta chains below, sequenced in a study of shared clonotypes between healthy human individuals. TCRdb's copy holds only in-frame clones and misses some; the assay was immunoSEQ multiplex PCR. The table records approximately 110,000 clones, about 70% of them present only once. The source material was memory CD8+ T cells sorted from blood. Subset here: CD45RO+ cells pooled with CCR7-negative TemRA cells. Receptor source: a woman in her twenties or thirties in good health.

This clone was found once. The V and J genes are TRBV6-5 and TRBJ2-2, with a possible D match to TRBD1 (6 bases). The germline CDR1 and CDR2 sequences are MNHEY and SVGAGI. V lost 5 bases and J lost 4, with 11 bases in between. The CDR3 contains 14 residues. CDR3 amino acids: CASSPRDTTGELFF. CDR3 sequence (DNA): TGTGCCAGCAGTCCCCGGGACACCACCGGGGAGCTGTTTTTT.

V is TRBV14 and J is TRBJ2-6; D not resolved. Germline CDR1 and CDR2: SGHDN and FVKESK. V shed 1 base and J shed 8 bases, with 18 bases lying between them. The length of the CDR3 is 17 residues. This CDR3 is CASSQAFGLRATNVLTF. CDR3 bases: TGTGCCAGCAGCCAAGCTTTCGGGCTAAGGGCGACCAACGTCCTGACTTTC.

This clone was counted once. The chain recombines TRBV29-1 with TRBJ1-1; no reliable D call. The CDR3 has 12 amino acids. Trimming left V 5 bases short and J 0 bases short, with 7 bases between. Germline V gene data show CDR1 as SQVTM and CDR2 as ANQGSEA. The CDR3 here is CSVIGMNTEAFF. CDR3 coding DNA: TGCAGCGTTATAGGGATGAACACTGAAGCTTTCTTT.

The table lists this clone with many counts. The chain couples TRBV4-1 to TRBJ2-1, with D hard to call. V dropped 3 bases and J dropped 4 bases, with 13 bases sitting between them. The CDR3 covers 15 residues. Looked up from germline, CDR1 is MGHRA and CDR2 is YSYEKL. The CDR3 sequence: CASSQGNGVYNEQFF. CDR3 in DNA: TGCGCCAGCAGCCAGGGAAATGGGGTTTACAATGAGCAGTTCTTC.

The chain uses TRBV29-1 and TRBJ1-1, with a weak D call TRBD1 (5 bases). Trimming took 4 bases from V and 3 from J, leaving 6 bases between them. Germline values: CDR1 SQVTM, CDR2 ANQGSEA. This CDR3 is built from 11 residues. The CDR3 reads CSVGQYTEAFF. DNA of the CDR3: TGCAGCGTTGGACAGTACACTGAAGCTTTCTTT.

The chain employs TRBV5-5 and TRBJ2-7, with D tentatively TRBD2 (5 bases). The CDR3 spans 13 residues. Trimming left V 2 bases short and J 6 bases short, with 12 bases between. CDR1 is SGHKS and CDR2 is YYEKEE in the germline V gene (reference sequence). CDR3 bases: TGTGCCAGCAGCTTTCGAGGGCCGGGCGAGCAGTACTTC. Translation: CASSFRGPGEQYF.

Notes on this clone: The same CDR3 is also encoded by other DNA sequences in this sample. The rearrangement joins TRBV18 to TRBJ2-6; D unclear. The CDR3 consists of 16 residues. CDR1 KGHSH and CDR2 LQKENI come from the germline V gene. Trimming shortened V by 0 bases and J by 0 bases, and 6 bases separated the two germline ends. The CDR3 bases are TGTGCCAGCTCACCACCGCAGTTCTCTGGGGCCAACGTCCTGACTTTC. Encoded protein: CASSPPQFSGANVLTF.

This sequence joins TRBV27 and TRBJ1-3; possibly TRBD1 for D (6 bases). Germline V CDR1 and CDR2: MNHEY, SMNVEV (reference sequence). CDR3 length: 15 amino acids. Deletions cut 6 bases from V and 6 bases from J, with 18 bases between. The CDR3 here is CASSRGQRGLNTIYF. The CDR3 DNA reads TGTGCCAGCAGCCGCGGACAGAGAGGGTTAAACACCATATATTTT.

The J gene is TRBJ2-7, the V gene TRBV7-9, with D maybe TRBD2 (6 bases). This CDR3 has 14 amino acids. V was pared by 4 bases and J by 2 bases, with 12 bases between. Germline V CDR1 and CDR2: SEHNR, FQNEAQ (reference sequence). The CDR3 is CASSWAEGAYEQYF. In DNA, the CDR3 is TGTGCCAGCAGCTGGGCGGAGGGAGCCTACGAGCAGTACTTC.

This clone showed up just a few times. The chain joins TRBV19 to TRBJ1-5; D not resolved. This CDR3 is 15 amino acids long. The ends were cut back, 7 bases at V and 0 bases at J, with 13 bases in the middle. Germline-derived CDR1 and CDR2 are LNHDA and SQIVND (reference sequence). In DNA form, the CDR3 reads TGTGCCAGTAATACCCCTTCGGGTAGCAATCAGCCCCAGCATTTT. Protein: CASNTPSGSNQPQHF.

The chain links TRBV5-8 to TRBJ2-5; TRBD2 agrees at 7 bases. The J call may be wrong; the DNA end is better matched by TRBJ2-7. The germline V gene has CDR1 SGHTS and CDR2 YDEGEE. The CDR3 has 15 residues. The CDR3 bases are TGTGCCAGCAGCTTTGACGGGAGGCCCCCCTACGAGCAGTACTTC. It is translated as CASSFDGRPPYEQYF.

The chain is built from TRBV2 and TRBJ2-4; 7 bases fit TRBD2. This CDR3 is built from 13 residues. V trimming: 6 bases; J trimming: 4 bases; junction bases outside the gene matches: 3. CDR1 and CDR2 from the germline V gene are SNHLY and FYNNEI. The CDR3 DNA follows: TGTGCCAGCAGGGGGGACTATAAAAACATTCAGTACTTC. Translation: CASRGDYKNIQYF. The entire variable domain, with the rest obtained from reference TRBV2 and TRBJ2-4, is as follows: EPEVTQTPSHQVTQMGQEVILRCVPISNHLYFYWYRQILGQKVEFLVSFYNNEISEKSEIFDDQFSVERPDGSNFTLKIRSTKLEDSAMYFCASRGDYKNIQYFGAGTRLSVL.

About this clone: A far more abundant clone sits one base away, making this likely a read error. The rearrangement joins TRBV6-5 to TRBJ2-5; maybe TRBD1 (6 bases). The J call is uncertain, as TRBJ2-7 better fits the DNA end. The CDR3 contains 16 residues. Per the germline V gene, CDR1 is MNHEY and CDR2 is SVGAGI. The chain's CDR3 is CANSSSWQGSSYEQYF. The DNA for the CDR3 is TGTGCCAACAGTTCGTCGTGGCAGGGGAGTTCCTACGAGCAGTACTTC.

This chain joins TRBV4-1 and TRBJ2-2, with 7 bases identical to TRBD2. The germline CDR1 and CDR2 sequences are MGHRA and YSYEKL. Trimming removed 0 bases from V and 2 bases from J; junction bases left unmatched: 9. CDR3 length equals 18 residues. The CDR3 is CASSQDLTPGLNTGELFF. The CDR3 coding sequence is TGCGCCAGCAGCCAAGATCTGACTCCGGGACTAAACACCGGGGAGCTGTTTTTT.

The rearrangement links TRBV28 to TRBJ2-1; no reliable D call. V shed 6 bases and J shed 10 bases, with 10 bases lying between them. The CDR3 spans 11 residues. Germline CDR1 MDHEN, CDR2 SYDVKM. CDR3 bases: TGTGCCAGCAGCCCCGGAAGGGAGCAGTTCTTC. It specifies CASSPGREQFF.